The rows below give T cell receptor beta chains drawn from one sample of a study of cytomegalovirus exposure and HLA in healthy donors. The method was immunoSEQ multiplex PCR; TCRdb's version includes in-frame clones alone and lacks a portion of them. The sample consists of tens of thousands of clones, 76% of them appearing once. What was sequenced was PBMCs. All receptors come from a male donor in good health and CMV-seronegative. Each CDR3 is given with its conserved first and last residue. Fields, in order: D gene, CDR3 length, J gene, clone size, V gene, CDR3 DNA, CDR3 protein. D genes are given only for firm matches. The listing skips clone size in some rows; elsewhere it reads once, few, many or a size class.

. | 13 | TRBJ1-5 | few | TRBV19 | TGTGCCAGTAGTATAGGACAGTACCAGCCCCAGCATTTT | CASSIGQYQPQHF
TRBD1 | 17 | TRBJ1-1 | . | TRBV6-1 | TGTGCCAGCAGTGAAGCGCCCAGGGGGCAGGGGAACACTGAAGCTTTCTTT | CASSEAPRGQGNTEAFF
. | 16 | TRBJ1-2 | . | TRBV14 | TGTGCCAGCAGCCCCGAGGGCCTATGGGACACCTATGGCTACACCTTC | CASSPEGLWDTYGYTF
TRBD2 | 15 | TRBJ2-5 | . | TRBV7-9 | TGTGCCAGCAGCTTAAGCGGGAGCGAGTCAGAGACCCAGTACTTC | CASSLSGSESETQYF
. | 13 | TRBJ2-5 | once | TRBV30 | TGTGCCTGGAGTGGTCCAGGGCGGGAGACCCAGTACTTC | CAWSGPGRETQYF
TRBD2 | 15 | TRBJ2-1 | few | TRBV6-1 | TGTGCCAGCAGTGAACTAGCGGGAGACTACAATGAGCAGTTCTTC | CASSELAGDYNEQFF
TRBD1 | 14 | TRBJ1-4 | . | TRBV7-9 | TGTGCCAGCAGCCCGGGACAGGGGAATGAAAAACTGTTTTTT | CASSPGQGNEKLFF
. | 15 | TRBJ2-3 | . | TRBV18 | TGTGCCAGCTCACCACCGGGGGCAGGCACAGATACGCAGTATTTT | CASSPPGAGTDTQYF
. | 14 | TRBJ2-1 | . | TRBV7-9 | TGTGCCAGCAGCTTACAGGAATCCTACAATGAGCAGTTCTTC | CASSLQESYNEQFF
. | 15 | TRBJ1-2 | . | TRBV15 | TGTGCCACGGCTGCAGGGCAGGGCGGTAACTATGGCTACACCTTC | CATAAGQGGNYGYTF
. | 14 | TRBJ1-1 | . | TRBV5-1 | TGCGCCAGCAGCTCGGCCGGGTCGAACACTGAAGCTTTCTTT | CASSSAGSNTEAFF
TRBD1 | 17 | TRBJ1-3 | once | TRBV28 | TGTGCCAGCAGACTGGGGACAGGCCACCGCTCTGGAAACACCATATATTTT | CASRLGTGHRSGNTIYF
. | 13 | TRBJ2-5 | few | TRBV10-3 | TGTGCCATCGGGCAGGGAAATCAAGAGACCCAGTACTTC | CAIGQGNQETQYF
. | 13 | TRBJ1-1 | . | TRBV30 | TGTGCCTGGACCCTCAGACAGGACACTGAAGCTTTCTTT | CAWTLRQDTEAFF
. | 16 | TRBJ1-1 | once | TRBV4-3 | TGCGCCAGCAGCCAAGATCTGGGGTCAGGGTACACTGAAGCTTTCTTT | CASSQDLGSGYTEAFF
TRBD1 | 16 | TRBJ2-2 | . | TRBV7-9 | TGTGCCAGCAGCTCAAGCAGGGGGCGCAACACCGGGGAGCTGTTTTTT | CASSSSRGRNTGELFF
TRBD1 | 15 | TRBJ1-3 | . | TRBV2 | TGTGCCAGCGGACGACAGGGTATCTCTGGAAACACCATATATTTT | CASGRQGISGNTIYF
TRBD1 | 15 | TRBJ1-2 | . | TRBV12-5 | TGTGCTAGTGGAGGGGCTGGACAGGGGAGTTATGGCTACACCTTC | CASGGAGQGSYGYTF
. | 10 | TRBJ1-1 | . | TRBV29-1 | TGCAGCGCTCTGACGGGAGGAGTTTTCTTT | CSALTGGVFF
TRBD2 | 19 | TRBJ2-7 | . | TRBV5-8 | TGTGCCAGCAGCTTACTGAAGCGAAGACTAGCGGTTGTTTCCTACGAGCAGTACTTC | CASSLLKRRLAVVSYEQYF
. | 17 | TRBJ2-3 | . | TRBV4-1 | TGCGCCAGCAGCCAAGTGTTGTCGTCAAGGGCGGGAGATACGCAGTATTTT | CASSQVLSSRAGDTQYF
. | 12 | TRBJ1-2 | once | TRBV28 | TGTGCCAGCCGGACAACTAACTATGGCTACACCTTC | CASRTTNYGYTF
TRBD1 | 14 | TRBJ2-3 | . | TRBV28 | TGTGCCAGCAGTTCGACAGGGAGCACAGATACGCAGTATTTT | CASSSTGSTDTQYF
. | 15 | TRBJ2-7 | . | TRBV5-1 | TGCGCCAGCAGCTCCGACGGCGCGGTTTCCTACGAGCAGTACTTC | CASSSDGAVSYEQYF
. | 15 | TRBJ1-4 | . | TRBV27 | TGTGCCAGCAGTTTCCTGGGACTTAGTAATGAAAAACTGTTTTTT | CASSFLGLSNEKLFF
. | 14 | TRBJ2-3 | . | TRBV2 | TGTGCCAGCAGTGAAGTGTGGGAGACAGATACGCAGTATTTT | CASSEVWETDTQYF
TRBD1 | 15 | TRBJ2-7 | . | TRBV11-2 | TGTGCCAGCAGCTCTTGGGGACAGGGGTTCGACGAGCAGTACTTC | CASSSWGQGFDEQYF
. | 12 | TRBJ2-1 | . | TRBV7-2 | TGTGCCAGCAGCTTAGTTCTGAATGAGCAGTTCTTC | CASSLVLNEQFF
. | 15 | TRBJ2-7 | . | TRBV28 | TGTGCCAGCAGTCCGCTCTTGACATTTACCTACGAGCAGTACTTC | CASSPLLTFTYEQYF
. | 15 | TRBJ2-7 | . | TRBV27 | TGTGCCAGCAGTATCTGGGGAGAAGGGCCTTACGAGCAGTACTTC | CASSIWGEGPYEQYF
TRBD1 | 15 | TRBJ1-1 | . | TRBV5-1 | TGCGCCAGCAGCTCGCTCGGAGGGGGCAGCACTGAAGCTTTCTTT | CASSSLGGGSTEAFF
TRBD1 | 14 | TRBJ2-1 | . | TRBV30 | TGTGCCTGGACACACGACAGGGTATACAATGAGCAGTTCTTC | CAWTHDRVYNEQFF
TRBD2 | 14 | TRBJ2-7 | . | TRBV14 | TGTGCCAGCAGCCGGACTAGCGACTCCTACGAGCAGTACTTC | CASSRTSDSYEQYF
TRBD1 | 20 | TRBJ1-2 | . | TRBV29-1 | TGCAGCGTTGGGGTACAGATGGGACAGGACATAGGCCCTTTTAACTATGGCTACACCTTC | CSVGVQMGQDIGPFNYGYTF
. | 13 | TRBJ2-2 | . | TRBV5-4 | TGTGCCAGCAGCCCGGAGGCTATCGGGGAGCTGTTTTTT | CASSPEAIGELFF
TRBD1 | 15 | TRBJ2-3 | . | TRBV7-3 | TGTGCCAGCAGCCAGGACAGGACTAGCACAGATACGCAGTATTTT | CASSQDRTSTDTQYF
TRBD1 | 16 | TRBJ2-1 | . | TRBV7-6 | TGTGCCAGCAGCTTAGAAGGACAGGGTCTTTACAATGAGCAGTTCTTC | CASSLEGQGLYNEQFF
. | 16 | TRBJ1-3 | . | TRBV7-3 | TGTGCCAGCAGCTTAGGAGCGCAGCTCTCTGGAAACACCATATATTTT | CASSLGAQLSGNTIYF
TRBD1 | 14 | TRBJ1-6 | . | TRBV19 | TGTGCCAGTAGTATCGGGACAGGGAATTCACCCCTCCACTTT | CASSIGTGNSPLHF
TRBD1 | 16 | TRBJ1-5 | . | TRBV9 | TGTGCCAGCAGCCGGACAGGGGGCGATGGCAATCAGCCCCAGCATTTT | CASSRTGGDGNQPQHF
. | 11 | TRBJ1-6 | few | TRBV30 | TGTGCCTGGAGTTTAAATTCACCCCTCCACTTT | CAWSLNSPLHF
. | 16 | TRBJ2-7 | . | TRBV5-6 | TGTGCCAGCAGCTACGTCGGACGGGGGTTTATGCACGAGCAGTACTTC | CASSYVGRGFMHEQYF
TRBD1 | 14 | TRBJ1-1 | . | TRBV7-6 | TGTGCCAGCAGCGTACAGGGGATGAACACTGAAGCTTTCTTT | CASSVQGMNTEAFF
. | 14 | TRBJ1-1 | . | TRBV7-2 | TGTGCCAGCAGCCAGACAGCGTTCTCGTTTGGTGCTTTCTTT | CASSQTAFSFGAFF
. | 13 | TRBJ1-5 | . | TRBV30 | TGTGCCTGGAGTCCCCAGGGTAATCAGCCCCAGCATTTT | CAWSPQGNQPQHF
TRBD1 | 16 | TRBJ2-4 | . | TRBV14 | TGTGCCAGCAGCTGGGGACAGGGACTAGCCAAAAACATTCAGTACTTC | CASSWGQGLAKNIQYF
TRBD1 | 15 | TRBJ1-1 | . | TRBV9 | TGTGCCAGCAGCGTAGAGGGACAGGGCCCGGCTGAAGCTTTCTTT | CASSVEGQGPAEAFF
. | 14 | TRBJ1-1 | . | TRBV6-1 | TGTGCCAGCAGGACCTGGGGGGACAACACTGAAGCTTTCTTT | CASRTWGDNTEAFF
. | 15 | TRBJ1-4 | . | TRBV7-9 | TGTTCCAGCAGCAATCTAGGGGATGGAAATGAAAAACTGTTTTTT | CSSSNLGDGNEKLFF
TRBD1 | 14 | TRBJ1-5 | . | TRBV28 | TGTGCCAGCAGCCATGGGACAGACAATCAGCCCCAGCATTTT | CASSHGTDNQPQHF
TRBD1 | 16 | TRBJ1-6 | . | TRBV19 | TGTGCCAGTAGATTGATTGGACAGGGGACCTATTCACCCCTCCACTTT | CASRLIGQGTYSPLHF
TRBD2 | 16 | TRBJ2-2 | once | TRBV28 | TGTGCCAGCAGTTTAGCGGGACTACCTAACACCGGGGAGCTGTTTTTT | CASSLAGLPNTGELFF